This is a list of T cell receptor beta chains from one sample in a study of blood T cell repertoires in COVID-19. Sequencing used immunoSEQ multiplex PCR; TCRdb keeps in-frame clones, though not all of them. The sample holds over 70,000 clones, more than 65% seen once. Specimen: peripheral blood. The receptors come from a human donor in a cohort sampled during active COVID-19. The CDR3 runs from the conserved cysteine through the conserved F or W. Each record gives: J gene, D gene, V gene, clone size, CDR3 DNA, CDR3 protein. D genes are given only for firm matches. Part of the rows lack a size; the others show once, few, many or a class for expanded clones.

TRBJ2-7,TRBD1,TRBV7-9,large,TGTGCCAGCAGCCACCGGGACAGAAACTACGAGCAGTACTTC,CASSHRDRNYEQYF
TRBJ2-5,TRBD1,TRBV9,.,TGTGCCAGCAGCGGAACAGGGGGCATGGAGACCCAGTACTTC,CASSGTGGMETQYF
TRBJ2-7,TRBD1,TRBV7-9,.,TGTGCCAGCAGCTTAGGAAGGGGGCGAGGCGAGCAGTACTTC,CASSLGRGRGEQYF
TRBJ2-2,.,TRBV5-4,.,TGTGCCAGCAGCTCTGGTAACGGCCGTGGAGGGCTGTTTTTT,CASSSGNGRGGLFF
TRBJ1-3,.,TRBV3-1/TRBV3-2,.,TGTGCCAGCAGCCAAGACACCTCCGGGAGCTCTGGAAACACCATATATTTT,CASSQDTSGSSGNTIYF
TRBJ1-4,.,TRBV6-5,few,TGTGCCAGCAGCCCCTGGGGGGGGACTAATGAAAAACTGTTTTTT,CASSPWGGTNEKLFF
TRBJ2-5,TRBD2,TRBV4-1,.,TGCGCCAGCAGCCAAGATTTACTAGCGGGGCAAGAGACCCAGTACTTC,CASSQDLLAGQETQYF
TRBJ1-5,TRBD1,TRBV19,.,TGTGCCAGTACGATAGGACAGGGTGGCAATCAGCCCCAGCATTTT,CASTIGQGGNQPQHF
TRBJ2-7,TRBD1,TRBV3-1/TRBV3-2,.,TGTGCCAGCAGCCTACTACGGACAGGCCGGAAGTACTTC,CASSLLRTGRKYF
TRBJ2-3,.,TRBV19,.,TGTGCCAGTAGTATAGGTACACAGGGTACAGATACGCAGTATTTT,CASSIGTQGTDTQYF
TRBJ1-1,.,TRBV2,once,TGTGCCAGCAGTCTAAACACAGGAGCCACTGAAGCTTTCTTT,CASSLNTGATEAFF
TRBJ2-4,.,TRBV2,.,TGTGCCAGCAGTGGAATTGGAGGGAACAAAAACATTCAGTACTTC,CASSGIGGNKNIQYF
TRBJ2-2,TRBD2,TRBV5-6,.,TGTGCCAGCAGCTGGGAGGGCGCTTCCGGGGAGCTGTTTTTT,CASSWEGASGELFF
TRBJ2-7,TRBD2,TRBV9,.,TGTGCCAGCAGCGCCGGGGGGATGGCCTACGAGCAGTACTTC,CASSAGGMAYEQYF
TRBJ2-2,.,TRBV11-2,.,TGTGCCAGCAGCTTACGGGTCGCGGAGGAGCTGTTTTTT,CASSLRVAEELFF
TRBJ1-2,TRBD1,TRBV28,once,TGTGCCAGCCACGACAGGGACTATGGCTACACCTTC,CASHDRDYGYTF
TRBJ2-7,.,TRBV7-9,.,TGTGCCAGCAGCTTATCAGGCTACGAGCAGTACTTC,CASSLSGYEQYF
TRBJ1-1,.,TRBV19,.,TGTGCCAGTAGTGTCGGTGCTGGGAACACTGAAGCTTTCTTT,CASSVGAGNTEAFF
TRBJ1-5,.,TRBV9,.,TGTGCCAGCAGCGTAGCTCCCACAGTCAATCAGCCCCAGCATTTT,CASSVAPTVNQPQHF
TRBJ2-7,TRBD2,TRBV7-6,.,TGTGCCAGCAGCTCCACTAGCGGGGGAAGCGAGCAGTACTTC,CASSSTSGGSEQYF
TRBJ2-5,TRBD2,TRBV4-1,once,TGCGCCAGCAGCCAAGGGCACGGACTAGGAGAGACCCAGTACTTC,CASSQGHGLGETQYF
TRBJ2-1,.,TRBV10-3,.,TGTGCCATCAGTGATAAGAGTAATGAGCAGTTCTTC,CAISDKSNEQFF
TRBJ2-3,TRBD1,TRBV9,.,TGTGCCAGCACTAATGACGGGACAGGAAACACAGATACGCAGTATTTT,CASTNDGTGNTDTQYF